A selection of T cell receptor beta chains follows, all from one sample in a study of beta chain features in type 1 diabetes. Profiling relied on immunoSEQ multiplex PCR, and the TCRdb table lists in-frame clones only, not all of them. The data show around 25,000 clones, 68% seen once. The specimen was stem cell memory CD4+ T cells from blood. Source of these receptors: a woman in her thirties or forties with type 1 diabetes. Both conserved end residues are part of each CDR3. Fields, in order: D gene, J gene, clone size, V gene, CDR3 DNA, CDR3 protein. D genes are given only for firm matches. Rows give clone size only sometimes, using once, few, many, or a class for an expanded clone.

>-|TRBJ2-2|-|TRBV4-3
TGCGCCAGCAGCCAAGCGGAGGCGAACACCGGGGAGCTGTTTTTT
CASSQAEANTGELFF
>-|TRBJ1-1|-|TRBV7-2
TGTGCCAGCAGCTTAGCCAAACAGCTGAACACTGAAGCTTTCTTT
CASSLAKQLNTEAFF
>-|TRBJ1-6|-|TRBV4-3
TGCGCCAGCAGCCAAGCTCAGTCAGGAACCACTTTTAATTCACCCCTCCACTTT
CASSQAQSGTTFNSPLHF
>TRBD2|TRBJ2-1|-|TRBV18
TGTGCCAGCTCACCACAATCCGCGCGGGAGGGCTACAATGAGCAGTTCTTC
CASSPQSAREGYNEQFF
>TRBD1|TRBJ1-1|-|TRBV19
TGTGCCAGTAGTAGCCAGGGGGCTCGTCGGGACACTGAAGCTTTCTTT
CASSSQGARRDTEAFF
>-|TRBJ1-2|-|TRBV18
TGTGCCAGCTCTCCGAACAGGGTCGGGGGCTACACCTTC
CASSPNRVGGYTF
>TRBD1|TRBJ1-2|-|TRBV28
TGTGCCAGCGTTACAGGGGGCTGGTATGGCTACACCTTC
CASVTGGWYGYTF
>TRBD1|TRBJ2-1|-|TRBV5-4
TGTGCCAGCAGCTTAGGGGACAGGTGGAAGGATGAGCAGTTCTTC
CASSLGDRWKDEQFF
>-|TRBJ1-1|-|TRBV10-3
TGTGCCACCACCCCGGTAGCAGACACTGAAGCTTTCTTT
CATTPVADTEAFF
>-|TRBJ2-3|-|TRBV4-2
TGTGCCAGCAGCCAAGATCTGGCGGGGCGGACGCAGTATTTT
CASSQDLAGRTQYF
>TRBD2|TRBJ2-5|-|TRBV2
TGTGCCAGCAGTGTGGGACTAGCGGGAGGAGAGACCCAGTACTTC
CASSVGLAGGETQYF
>TRBD1|TRBJ2-7|once|TRBV7-3
TGTGCCAGCAGCTTAGTTCTGAAGGGGGCCAACGAGCAGTACTTC
CASSLVLKGANEQYF
>TRBD2|TRBJ2-1|-|TRBV7-2
TGTGCCAGCAGCTGGAAGTCAAGCGGGGGGTACAATGAGCAGTTCTTC
CASSWKSSGGYNEQFF
>TRBD2|TRBJ2-7|-|TRBV18
TGTGCCAGCTCACGGAGTAGCGGGAGCCTCGACGAGCAGTACTTC
CASSRSSGSLDEQYF
>-|TRBJ1-1|-|TRBV7-6
TGTGCCAGCAGCGGAGCACCGGACAGTAACACTGAAGCTTTCTTT
CASSGAPDSNTEAFF
>-|TRBJ1-5|-|TRBV21-1
TGTGCCAGCAGCAAAAGTTCGAGTATCAATCAGCCCCAGCATTTT
CASSKSSSINQPQHF
>TRBD1|TRBJ1-1|-|TRBV6-5
TGTGCCAGCAGTTTCCGGGACAGGGGCACTGAAGCTTTCTTT
CASSFRDRGTEAFF
>TRBD1|TRBJ1-5|-|TRBV2
TGTGCCAGCAGCCGACAGGGTAGACATCAGCCCCAGCATTTT
CASSRQGRHQPQHF
>TRBD2|TRBJ2-5|-|TRBV29-1
TGCAGCGTTGAGCAAGGGACTAGCGGGAGGGGGACCCAGTACTTC
CSVEQGTSGRGTQYF
>-|TRBJ1-1|-|TRBV5-1
TGCGCCAGCAGCTCTGGGACACCTCTCGACACTGAAGCTTTCTTT
CASSSGTPLDTEAFF
>-|TRBJ1-1|-|TRBV4-3
TGCGCCAGCAGCCTGATACGGGACACACTCATGAACACTGAAGCTTTCTTT
CASSLIRDTLMNTEAFF
>TRBD2|TRBJ2-1|-|TRBV7-9
TGTGCCAGCAGCTTCTCGGGACTAGCGAACAATGAGCAGTTCTTC
CASSFSGLANNEQFF
>-|TRBJ1-3|-|TRBV5-1
TGCGCCAGCAGCCTGGAGGGGACACAAGGAAACACCATATATTTT
CASSLEGTQGNTIYF
>-|TRBJ2-1|few|TRBV4-2
TGTGCCAGCAGCGTGGGGGGAGATTGGGACAATGAGCAGTTCTTC
CASSVGGDWDNEQFF
>TRBD1|TRBJ2-7|few|TRBV5-1
TGCGCCAGCAGCTTGGCTTCGACAGGGGGCCAGCAGTACTTC
CASSLASTGGQQYF
>-|TRBJ2-1|-|TRBV4-1
TGCGCCAGCAGCCAACTTGACGGGTTCCCCTACAATGAGCAGTTCTTC
CASSQLDGFPYNEQFF
>-|TRBJ2-7|-|TRBV7-2
TGTGCCAGCAGCTTAATTGGACAAGGCTCCTACGAGCAGTACTTC
CASSLIGQGSYEQYF